The 5 T cell receptor beta chains presented below share a single source sample, sequenced in a study of blood T cell repertoires in COVID-19. TCRdb keeps only in-frame clones here, not all; method: immunoSEQ multiplex PCR. The sample has 180,000 or so clones, roughly 88% seen once; the top ten hold approximately 12%. The sample consisted of PBMCs or T cells enriched from blood (not recorded which). All receptors derive from a woman aged 55-69 years who had recovered from COVID-19.

The CDR3 reads CASRPDFNQPQHF. The CDR3 coding sequence is TGTGCCAGCAGACCGGACTTTAATCAGCCCCAGCATTTT. The gene calls are TRBV6-5 and TRBJ1-5, with D uncertain. Between the trimmed V and J ends, which lost 6 bases and 4 bases, there was a span of 10 bases. Germline V gives CDR1 MNHEY, CDR2 SVGAGI. The CDR3 has 13 residues.

The chain links TRBV5-4 to TRBJ2-7; D is uncertain. Trimming removed 2 bases from V and 0 bases from J, with 9 bases in between. Germline lookup yields CDR1 SGHNT and CDR2 YYREEE (reference sequence). The CDR3 extends over 14 amino acids. The CDR3 sequence is CASSLGTASYEQYF. The CDR3, as DNA: TGTGCCAGCAGCTTAGGAACAGCCTCCTACGAGCAGTACTTC.

This sequence joins TRBV20-1 and TRBJ2-7; no firm D call. V lost 0 bases and J 6 bases, leaving 6 bases between the germline ends. The CDR3 is 11 residues long. Germline V gives CDR1 DFQATT, CDR2 SNEGSKA (reference sequence). The CDR3 sequence is CSARDFPEQYF. The CDR3 DNA follows: TGCAGTGCTAGAGACTTCCCCGAGCAGTACTTC.

This clone was found once. The chain joins TRBV6-1 to TRBJ1-2, with D possibly being TRBD1 (5 bases). Trimming took off 2 bases at V and 2 bases at J, with 12 bases between the two ends. The CDR3 covers 15 residues. Germline V lookup: CDR1 MNHNS, CDR2 SASEGT. The CDR3 DNA sequence: TGTGCCAGCAGTGAATTCGGGGGAGTCAACTATGGCTACACCTTC. Protein: CASSEFGGVNYGYTF.

The rearrangement joins TRBV2 to TRBJ1-6, with TRBD1 identical over 9 bases. Trimming cost V 7 bases and J 14 bases; bases outside gene matches: 9. CDR3 length equals 13 residues. Germline CDR1 is SNHLY and CDR2 is FYNNEI. CDR3 protein: CASMGQGIMALHF. In DNA, the CDR3 is TGTGCCAGCATGGGACAGGGTATTATGGCCCTCCACTTT.